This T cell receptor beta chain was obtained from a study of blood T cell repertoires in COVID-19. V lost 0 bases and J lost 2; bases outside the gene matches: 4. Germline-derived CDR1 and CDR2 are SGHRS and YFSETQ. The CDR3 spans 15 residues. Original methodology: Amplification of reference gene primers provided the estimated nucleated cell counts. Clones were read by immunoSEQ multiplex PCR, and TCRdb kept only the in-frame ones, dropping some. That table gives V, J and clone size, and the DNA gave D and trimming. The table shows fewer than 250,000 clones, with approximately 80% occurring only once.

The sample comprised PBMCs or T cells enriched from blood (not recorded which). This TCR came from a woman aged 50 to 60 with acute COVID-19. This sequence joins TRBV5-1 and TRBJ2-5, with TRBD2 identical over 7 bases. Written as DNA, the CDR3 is TGCGCCAGCAGCTTGGATGGACTAGAGCAAGAGACCCAGTACTTC. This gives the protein CASSLDGLEQETQYF.